This TCR beta chain was obtained from a study of blood T cell repertoires in COVID-19. Study overall: Some COVID-19 samples were acute and others convalescent; all came from the United States, Italy and Spain. Sample material is recorded as cDNA or gDNA derived from T cells, B-cell-depleted T cells, or PBMCs.

V shed 0 bases and J shed 6 bases, with 9 bases lying between them. The CDR3 extends over 13 amino acids. Germline assignment: CDR1 GTSNPN and CDR2 SVGIG (reference sequence). Assay used: immunoSEQ multiplex PCR; TCRdb lists only in-frame clones, some missing. The data show around 80,000 clones, with around 89% seen just once and 9.1% held by the top ten. The V gene is TRBV30, the J gene TRBJ2-1; D is unresolved. The clonotype originates from a human donor in a cohort sampled during active COVID-19. Sequenced sample: peripheral blood. The CDR3 loop is CAWSVVAPNEQFF. CDR3 DNA: TGTGCCTGGAGTGTCGTAGCTCCCAATGAGCAGTTCTTC.